The present TCR beta chain was sequenced within a study of T cells after yellow fever vaccination. Findings and caveats of the study: The appearance of a small share of clonotypes in both CD4 and CD8 compartments was observed.

TCRdb re-derived calls from the 5' RACE reads in MiXCR, one entry per CDR3 protein. The repertoire has a few hundred thousand distinct CDR3 sequences, 15% to 20% of them found once; the top ten carry roughly an eighth. A single count supports this clonotype. The antigen is unknown. This CDR3 spans 19 amino acids. The ends were cut back, 1 base at V and 5 bases at J, with 24 bases in the middle. The germline V gene encodes CDR1 LGHNA and CDR2 YSLEER. This chain connects TRBV4-3 to TRBJ2-1, with TRBD2 as a possible D gene (6 bases). The specimen comprised PBMCs, sampled 15 days after the yellow fever booster vaccination. The TCR sequence derives from a young man who received the YFV17D yellow fever vaccine. Here the CDR3 reads CASSQVAREFPLVDNEQFF. The DNA of the CDR3 is TGCGCCAGCAGCCAAGTCGCTCGGGAGTTCCCTTTGGTCGACAATGAGCAGTTCTTC.